What follows are 14 T cell receptor beta chains derived from one specimen sequenced in a study of graft-versus-host responses after intestinal transplantation. Antigen specificity for these receptors is unknown. TCRdb's copy holds only in-frame clones and misses some; the assay was immunoSEQ multiplex PCR. The data show over 85,000 clones, around 91% seen once. Sequenced material: unstimulated CD4+ T cells sorted from spleen or lymph node cells, taken before transplant. All receptors come from a human donor who was the organ donor for an intestinal transplant.

The chain joins TRBV6-1 to TRBJ1-5; TRBD1 matches at 9 bases. V was clipped by 4 bases and J by 2 bases; unmatched bases: 3. Germline loops: CDR1 MNHNS, CDR2 SASEGT. The CDR3 is 15 residues long. The CDR3 region is CASSVWTGGNQPQHF. The CDR3 region has the DNA TGTGCCAGCAGTGTTTGGACAGGGGGCAATCAGCCCCAGCATTTT.

The chain is built from TRBV7-7 and TRBJ1-3; 9 positions agree with TRBD1. CDR1 and CDR2 (germline): SSHAT, FNYEAQ (reference sequence). V shed 2 bases and J 2 bases; nucleotides not matched to a gene: 4. CDR3 length: 16 residues. CDR3: CASSLSRTGAGNTIYF. Here the CDR3 DNA reads TGTGCCAGCAGCTTAAGTAGGACAGGGGCTGGAAACACCATATATTTT.

The chain is built from TRBV7-2 and TRBJ2-1; D perhaps matches TRBD1 (5 bases). CDR1 and CDR2 (germline): SGHTA, FQGNSA. The CDR3 spans 14 residues. V lost 8 bases to trimming and J lost 8 bases, with 19 bases between them. The CDR3 protein is CASGYGATVDEQFF. CDR3 DNA: TGTGCCAGCGGTTATGGGGCTACTGTCGATGAGCAGTTCTTC.

In this sample, this clone turned up once. The chain couples TRBV7-6 to TRBJ1-6; TRBD1 matches 7 bases. Germline values: CDR1 SGHVS, CDR2 FNYEAQ. CDR3 size: 16 residues. Unmatched junction bases numbered 15, after V lost 6 bases and J lost 10 bases. The CDR3 loop reads CASSLRTGPLGSPLHF. The CDR3, as DNA: TGTGCCAGCAGTCTTAGGACAGGCCCCCTGGGGTCACCCCTCCACTTT.

The rearrangement joins TRBV15 to TRBJ1-5, with 9 bases aligning to TRBD1. Looked up from germline, CDR1 is LNHNV and CDR2 is YYDKDF (reference sequence). J was trimmed by 0 bases and V by 6 bases; bases with no gene match: 12. CDR3 length: 18 residues. CDR3 sequence reads: CATSPRDRVVNSNQPQHF. In nucleotides, the CDR3 is TGTGCCACCAGTCCGCGGGACAGGGTCGTCAATAGCAATCAGCCCCAGCATTTT.

The chain carries TRBV19 and TRBJ1-2; D is unresolved. This CDR3 has 14 residues. Germline-derived CDR1 and CDR2 are LNHDA and SQIVND (reference sequence). With 0 bases removed from V and 8 bases from J, the gap between germline ends came to 13 bases. CDR3 residues: CASSIEAEGRGYTF. CDR3 nucleotides: TGTGCCAGTAGTATAGAGGCGGAGGGCCGGGGCTACACCTTC.

The genes are TRBV4-2 and TRBJ2-7, with TRBD1 as a possible D gene (6 bases). V lost 1 base and J lost 2, with 9 bases in between. The CDR3 sequence is 14 residues long. Germline CDR1 is LGHNA and CDR2 is YNFKEQ. The CDR3 DNA reads TGTGCCAGCAGCCAAGGGTCAGGGGCCTACGAGCAGTACTTC. Translation gives CASSQGSGAYEQYF.

V usage is TRBV12-5 and J usage is TRBJ1-1; TRBD1 matches 8 bases. The CDR3 extends over 13 amino acids. Losses at the gene ends were 1 base for V and 5 bases for J; bases not matched to a gene: 0. The germline V gene encodes CDR1 LGHNT and CDR2 FRNRAP. As DNA, the CDR3 is TGTGCTAGTGGTTTGGGGACAGGGACTGAAGCTTTCTTT. This translates into CASGLGTGTEAFF.

This rearrangement joins TRBV13 to TRBJ1-1; a possible D gene is TRBD1 (5 bases). CDR3 length: 12 amino acids. The germline V gene encodes CDR1 PRHDT and CDR2 FYEKMQ (reference sequence). The V gene lost 4 bases and the J gene lost 10 bases, with 13 bases spanning the gap. The CDR3 DNA reads as TGTGCCAGCAGCTACACCGGGGGGGGAGCTTTCTTT. This translates into CASSYTGGGAFF.

This chain's CDR3 is CASSPRQGGVETQYF. The CDR3 region has the DNA TGTGCCAGCAGCCCCAGACAGGGGGGAGTGGAGACCCAGTACTTC. The rearrangement uses TRBV7-9 and TRBJ2-5, with 9 bases that match TRBD1. The V segment lost 5 bases and the J segment 5 bases; nucleotides outside the gene matches: 9. The germline V gene encodes CDR1 SEHNR and CDR2 FQNEAQ (reference sequence). CDR3 length: 15 amino acids.

The chain is built from TRBV5-1 and TRBJ1-3, with no clear D. Germline-derived CDR1 and CDR2 are SGHRS and YFSETQ. V lost 6 bases, J lost 8 bases, and 6 bases lay in between. The CDR3 has 10 amino acids. DNA of the CDR3: TGCGCCAGCACCAAGCACACCATATATTTT. This sequence encodes CASTKHTIYF.

This clone was detected a few times. J is TRBJ1-5 and V is TRBV5-4; 11 bases map to TRBD1. The V gene end was trimmed by 4 bases and the J gene end by 7 bases; junction bases not matched to a gene: 7. There are 15 residues in the CDR3. CDR1 and CDR2 (germline): SGHNT, YYREEE (reference sequence). CDR3 DNA sequence: TGTGCCAGCAGCCCGGGACAGGGGGATCACCAGCCCCAGCATTTT. Its protein product is CASSPGQGDHQPQHF. Together with reference TRBV5-4 and TRBJ1-5, the CDR3 gives the full variable domain: ETGVTQSPTHLIKTRGQQVTLRCSSQSGHNTVSWYQQALGQGPQFIFQYYREEENGRGNFPPRFSGLQFPNYSSELNVNALELDDSALYLCASSPGQGDHQPQHFGDGTRLSIL.

The V and J genes are TRBV4-3 and TRBJ2-7, with 10 bases identical to TRBD1. V gave up 4 bases and J gave up 0 bases; unmatched junction bases: 15. Looked up from germline, CDR1 is LGHNA and CDR2 is YSLEER. There are 19 residues in the CDR3. As DNA, the CDR3 is TGCGCCAGCAGCCGTACCCGGGACAGGGGAAATTCCAACTCCTACGAGCAGTACTTC. Its protein product is CASSRTRDRGNSNSYEQYF.

The rearrangement joins TRBV11-3 to TRBJ2-1; 7 bases map to TRBD2. Germline values: CDR1 SGHNT, CDR2 YENEEA. Losses at the gene ends were 5 bases for V and 7 bases for J; bases not matched to a gene: 5. The CDR3 totals 13 residues. This CDR3 reads CASSGGVGNEQFF. CDR3 sequence (DNA): TGTGCCAGCAGCGGGGGGGTGGGGAATGAGCAGTTCTTC.